These 21 T cell receptor beta chains originate from one sample sequenced in a study of early T cells in non-severe SARS-CoV-2 infection. One entry per CDR3 protein results from TCRdb running MiXCR on the 5' RACE reads. This sample carries approximately 50,000 distinct CDR3 sequences, about a tenth of them seen once, and the ten largest clones take 15%. Sequenced sample: whole blood. The receptors were gathered from an adult who was a healthcare worker with PCR-confirmed SARS-CoV-2 infection or an uninfected control (not recorded which).

This clonotype was detected many times. J is TRBJ2-7 and V is TRBV7-6; D might be TRBD2 (6 bases). Trimming shortened V by 0 bases and J by 4 bases, and 7 bases separated the two germline ends. CDR1 is SGHVS and CDR2 is FNYEAQ in the germline V gene. This CDR3 is built from 13 residues. The CDR3 DNA reads TGTGCCAGCAGCTTAGCGGGAGGATACGAGCAGTACTTC. Translating it yields CASSLAGGYEQYF.

Many counts were recorded for this clonotype. This chain uses TRBV28 with TRBJ1-5, with TRBD1 matching 9 bases. The J segment lost 4 bases and the V segment lost 6 bases, leaving 7 bases of the junction unmatched. CDR1 and CDR2 (germline): MDHEN, SYDVKM. CDR3 length: 15 residues. CDR3 sequence reads: CASRESGTGNQPQHF. CDR3 coding DNA: TGTGCCAGCAGGGAGTCCGGGACAGGGAATCAGCCCCAGCATTTT.

This clonotype was picked up a small number of times. The rearrangement joins TRBV20-1 to TRBJ2-7, with a possible D match to TRBD1 (5 bases). The germline CDR1 and CDR2 sequences are DFQATT and SNEGSKA (reference sequence). This CDR3 is built from 17 residues. V was shortened by 0 bases and J by 1 base, with 19 bases between the two germline ends. This chain's CDR3 is CSAREETGELSSYEQYF. CDR3 DNA sequence: TGCAGTGCTAGAGAGGAAACAGGCGAGCTGTCTTCCTACGAGCAGTACTTC.

This clonotype was recorded at least ten times. The chain combines TRBV13 with TRBJ2-3, with D uncertain. The CDR3 extends over 13 amino acids. The germline CDR1 and CDR2 sequences are PRHDT and FYEKMQ (reference sequence). V lost 3 bases and J lost 0, with 4 bases in between. CDR3 loop: CASSFESTDTQYF. CDR3 nucleotides: TGTGCCAGCAGCTTCGAGAGCACAGATACGCAGTATTTT.

The sample holds many counts of this clonotype. The chain employs TRBV7-6 and TRBJ2-1, with 8 bases lining up with TRBD2. Germline V gene lookup returns CDR1 SGHVS and CDR2 FNYEAQ. The V gene end was trimmed by 0 bases and the J gene end by 0 bases; junction bases not matched to a gene: 1. The CDR3 is 16 residues long. DNA for the CDR3: TGTGCCAGCAGCTTAGCGAGCGGGAGCTCCTACAATGAGCAGTTCTTC. The encoded protein is CASSLASGSSYNEQFF.

The gene calls are TRBV18 and TRBJ2-1; 7 nucleotides line up with TRBD1. The CDR3 runs to 16 residues. Per germline, CDR1 KGHSH and CDR2 LQKENI. Trimming took 5 bases from V and 0 from J; bases not matched to a gene: 7. The CDR3 DNA sequence: TGTGCCAGCTCATCGGGACAGCCGGTCTCCTACAATGAGCAGTTCTTC. Its protein is CASSSGQPVSYNEQFF.

The rearrangement joins TRBV15 to TRBJ2-1, with 9 bases matching TRBD1. CDR1 and CDR2 from the germline V gene are LNHNV and YYDKDF (reference sequence). The CDR3 runs 15 residues. V lost 0 bases and J lost 5; bases outside the gene matches: 2. The CDR3 bases are TGTGCCACCAGCAGAGACGGGACAGGGAACAATGAGCAGTTCTTC. Protein sequence: CATSRDGTGNNEQFF.

This clonotype was recorded many times. CDR3 region: CASSLQQTPGEQYF. DNA for the CDR3: TGCGCCAGCAGCTTGCAACAGACCCCTGGGGAGCAGTACTTC. The chain couples TRBV5-1 to TRBJ2-7; no firm D call. The CDR3 is made up of 14 amino acids. The V end was cut by 1 base, the J end by 7 bases, with 15 bases between. CDR1 is SGHRS, CDR2 YFSETQ, per germline.

In its sample, this clonotype was seen many times. The chain employs TRBV5-1 and TRBJ1-4; D remains ambiguous. The CDR3 has 13 residues. Deletions cut 0 bases from V and 2 bases from J, with 2 bases between. The germline V gene encodes CDR1 SGHRS and CDR2 YFSETQ. CDR3: CASSLDTNEKLFF. In DNA form, the CDR3 reads TGCGCCAGCAGCTTGGATACTAATGAAAAACTGTTTTTT. The complete variable domain, with remaining parts taken from reference TRBV5-1 and TRBJ1-4, reads KAGVTQTPRYLIKTRGQQVTLSCSPISGHRSVSWYQQTPGQGLQFLFEYFSETQRNKGNFPGRFSGRQFSNSRSEMNVSTLELGDSALYLCASSLDTNEKLFFGSGTQLSVL.

Within the sample, this clonotype is medium-sized. The rearrangement links TRBV3-1 to TRBJ2-1, with a tentative D call TRBD2 (5 bases). V was clipped by 2 bases and J by 1 base, with 15 bases between them. The CDR3 is 17 residues long. Germline assignment: CDR1 LGHDT and CDR2 YNNKEL (reference sequence). CDR3 bases: TGTGCCAGCAGCCAATCCCATCCTAGCAGTTCCTACAATGAGCAGTTCTTC. The encoded protein is CASSQSHPSSSYNEQFF.

The V gene is TRBV6-6, the J gene TRBJ1-1; D gene ambiguous. V was cut by 0 bases and J by 1 base, with 9 bases left in between. The CDR3 is 15 residues long. CDR1 is MNHNY and CDR2 is SVGAGI in the germline V gene (reference sequence). Here the CDR3 DNA reads TGTGCCAGCAGTTACTCGTTTCGGGGGAACACTGAAGCTTTCTTT. Its translation is CASSYSFRGNTEAFF.

The CDR3: CASSLAMGGAGYGYTF. The CDR3 DNA reads as TGTGCCAGCAGCTTAGCCATGGGGGGCGCCGGCTATGGCTACACCTTC. This chain connects TRBV7-9 to TRBJ1-2, with D perhaps matching TRBD1 (6 bases). V shed 0 bases and J shed 4 bases, with 15 bases lying between them. The CDR3 has 16 amino acids. Germline lookup yields CDR1 SEHNR and CDR2 FQNEAQ (reference sequence).

This clonotype came up many times. The rearrangement links TRBV2 to TRBJ1-5; 9 bases line up with TRBD1. V was pared by 5 bases and J by 6 bases, with 8 bases of the junction left unmatched. The CDR3 consists of 15 residues. Per germline, CDR1 SNHLY and CDR2 FYNNEI. CDR3 in amino acids: CASSRYGQGSQPQHF. Here the CDR3 DNA reads TGTGCCAGCAGTAGATATGGACAGGGGAGTCAGCCCCAGCATTTT.

The genes are TRBV12-3 or TRBV12-4 and TRBJ2-2; D is unresolved. The germline V and J ends were trimmed by 7 bases and 4 bases, with 19 bases remaining between them. This CDR3 is built from 16 residues. The CDR3 bases are TGTGCCAGCACCCCTAGAGGAAGGAAGGTCACCGGGGAGCTGTTTTTT. This encodes CASTPRGRKVTGELFF.

In its sample, this clonotype was seen many times. The genes are TRBV7-2 and TRBJ1-2, with D possibly TRBD1 on 6 matching bases. In germline, CDR1 is SGHTA, CDR2 FQGNSA. The CDR3 runs 13 residues. Trimming removed 4 bases from V and 6 bases from J, with 12 bases in between. CDR3 nucleotides: TGTGCCAGCAGCTCCCGTAGGGGGGATGGCTACACCTTC. It translates to CASSSRRGDGYTF. The complete variable domain, with remaining parts taken from reference TRBV7-2 and TRBJ1-2, reads GAGVSQSPSNKVTEKGKDVELRCDPISGHTALYWYRQSLGQGLEFLIYFQGNSAPDKSGLPSDRFSAERTGGSVSTLTIQRTQQEDSAVYLCASSSRRGDGYTFGSGTRLTVV.

The sample holds many counts of this clonotype. The CDR3 reads CASSQESYGYTF. The CDR3 coding sequence is TGTGCCAGCAGCCAAGAGTCATATGGCTACACCTTC. The rearrangement links TRBV4-2 to TRBJ1-2; D not resolved. Trimming pared 0 bases from V and 5 bases from J, leaving 4 bases between. Germline CDR1 LGHNA, CDR2 YNFKEQ. The CDR3 extends over 12 amino acids.

This clonotype is deemed medium-sized. The V gene is TRBV7-8, the J gene TRBJ1-3, with D possibly being TRBD1 (5 bases). This CDR3 has 14 residues. Germline CDR1 is SGHVS and CDR2 is FQNEAQ. Deletions cut 7 bases from V and 1 base from J, with 11 bases between. The CDR3 loop is CASIKGSSGNTIYF. In DNA form, the CDR3 reads TGTGCCAGCATCAAGGGGTCTTCTGGAAACACCATATATTTT.

This clonotype was found many times. This sequence joins TRBV19 and TRBJ2-1; D is ambiguous. CDR1 and CDR2 from the germline V gene are LNHDA and SQIVND (reference sequence). The CDR3 sequence is 12 residues long. Between the trimmed V and J ends, which lost 7 bases and 7 bases, there was a span of 11 bases. Here the CDR3 reads CASNSGWNEQFF. The DNA for the CDR3 is TGTGCCAGTAATTCGGGCTGGAATGAGCAGTTCTTC.

In this sample, this clonotype turned up many times. The gene calls are TRBV30 and TRBJ1-2; 9 positions agree with TRBD1. J was trimmed by 3 bases and V by 1 base; bases with no gene match: 12. CDR1 and CDR2 from the germline V gene are GTSNPN and SVGIG (reference sequence). This CDR3 has 17 amino acids. The CDR3 bases are TGTGCCTGGAGTGCGGGGACAGGGTATTCCACTTACTATGGCTACACCTTC. Amino acid sequence: CAWSAGTGYSTYYGYTF.

Many counts were recorded for this clonotype. The chain couples TRBV20-1 to TRBJ2-2, with 10 bases lining up with TRBD1. Germline CDR1 reads DFQATT; CDR2 reads SNEGSKA (reference sequence). This CDR3 has 14 residues. Trimming at V came to 6 bases and at J to 7 bases, leaving 8 bases not matched to a gene. CDR3 in amino acids: CSARPGQGIGELFF. In DNA, the CDR3 is TGCAGTGCCAGACCGGGACAGGGGATCGGGGAGCTGTTTTTT.

This clonotype was counted between two and nine times. V and J are TRBV6-2 or TRBV6-3 and TRBJ1-2, with D maybe TRBD1 (6 bases). The CDR3 totals 12 residues. Deletions cut 7 bases from V and 4 bases from J, with 10 bases between. Germline V CDR1 and CDR2: MNHEY, SVGEGT. CDR3 in amino acids: CASTGQSYGYTF. The CDR3 DNA reads as TGTGCCAGCACTGGACAGTCCTATGGCTACACCTTC.